The text below deals with one TCR beta chain. The target antigen is unknown. The identical CDR3 is also encoded by other nucleotide sequences in the sample. Only in-frame clones appear in the TCRdb table, and some are missing; sequencing was by immunoSEQ multiplex PCR. Of about 38,000 clones listed, 80% to 85% are singletons. This sample stems from a study of graft-versus-host responses after intestinal transplantation. Whole-study context: Tacrolimus and steroids were given for roughly 3 years to all recipients after anti-thymocyte globulin induction.

Germline V gene sequence: CDR1 SEHNR, CDR2 FQNEAQ (reference sequence). The CDR3 runs 16 residues. V gave up 8 bases and J gave up 0 bases, with 20 bases separating them. Study-wide findings and caveats: The marrow of recipients harbored GvH clones, and ileum or blood showed some of them first.

The genes are TRBV7-9 and TRBJ2-7; the D call may be TRBD1 or TRBD2 (7 bases each). The TCR was taken from a human patient who received an intestinal transplant, so some T cells may come from the graft donor. The sample in question was PBMCs, obtained 1,000 to 1,300 days after transplant. CDR3 region: CASGGGGPGGSYEQYF. CDR3 bases: TGTGCCAGCGGAGGGGGGGGGCCAGGGGGCTCCTACGAGCAGTACTTC.